The 11 T cell receptor beta chains given below trace back to one sample, sequenced in a study of cytomegalovirus exposure and HLA in healthy donors. This PCR relied on a set of 60 Vbeta primers and 13 Jbeta primers. Method: immunoSEQ multiplex PCR; TCRdb's copy keeps in-frame clones and lacks some. The sample includes about 140,000 clones, 70% to 75% of them seen just once. The sequenced sample consisted of PBMCs. The source is a human donor in good health.

V and J are TRBV11-2 and TRBJ1-5; no clear D gene. Between the trimmed V and J ends, which lost 2 bases and 2 bases, there was a span of 7 bases. CDR1 and CDR2 from the germline V gene are SGHAT and FQNNGV. The length of the CDR3 is 14 residues. The CDR3 DNA is TGTGCCAGCAGCTTAACCGGAGGCAATCAGCCCCAGCATTTT. The encoded protein is CASSLTGGNQPQHF. Filled out from reference TRBV11-2 and TRBJ1-5, the complete variable domain reads EAGVAQSPRYKIIEKRQSVAFWCNPISGHATLYWYQQILGQGPKLLIQFQNNGVVDDSQLPKDRFSAERLKGVDSTLKIQPAKLEDSAVYLCASSLTGGNQPQHFGDGTRLSIL.

The chain joins TRBV5-1 to TRBJ1-3; D gene uncertain. The length of the CDR3 is 16 residues. The germline CDR1 and CDR2 sequences are SGHRS and YFSETQ. The V end was cut by 0 bases, the J end by 0 bases, with 10 bases between. Written as DNA, the CDR3 is TGCGCCAGCAGCTTGGGACAACATAGCTCTGGAAACACCATATATTTT. It yields the protein CASSLGQHSSGNTIYF. Based on the CDR3 plus reference TRBV5-1 and TRBJ1-3, the full variable domain is KAGVTQTPRYLIKTRGQQVTLSCSPISGHRSVSWYQQTPGQGLQFLFEYFSETQRNKGNFPGRFSGRQFSNSRSEMNVSTLELGDSALYLCASSLGQHSSGNTIYFGEGSWLTVV.

This sequence joins TRBV6-1 and TRBJ1-5; D may be TRBD1 (6 bases). Looked up from germline, CDR1 is MNHNS and CDR2 is SASEGT. Deletions cut 5 bases from V and 2 bases from J, with 13 bases between. The CDR3 contains 15 residues. The CDR3 spells CASSRTVMGNQPQHF. For the CDR3, the DNA is TGTGCCAGCAGTAGGACAGTTATGGGCAATCAGCCCCAGCATTTT.

This clone was picked up a small number of times. V is TRBV5-1 and J is TRBJ2-3; 13 positions match TRBD2. Germline values: CDR1 SGHRS, CDR2 YFSETQ. This CDR3 comprises 16 residues. V lost 1 base and J lost 4; bases outside the gene matches: 3. The DNA of the CDR3 is TGCGCCAGCAGCTTGACTAGCGGGGGGGCGGCAGATACGCAGTATTTT. This encodes CASSLTSGGAADTQYF.

The chain has TRBV7-2 and TRBJ2-6, with 7 positions matching TRBD2. The CDR3 extends over 16 amino acids. The V gene end was trimmed by 1 base and the J gene end by 3 bases; junction bases not matched to a gene: 3. Germline V gives CDR1 SGHTA, CDR2 FQGNSA. The CDR3 is CASSLDAGVGANVLTF. CDR3 coding DNA: TGTGCCAGCAGCTTAGACGCGGGGGTTGGGGCCAACGTCCTGACTTTC.

This clone occurred once. The chain uses TRBV6-1 and TRBJ2-1; the D gene is possibly TRBD2 (6 bases). CDR1 is MNHNS, CDR2 SASEGT, per germline. Trimming took 3 bases from V and 5 from J, leaving 11 bases between them. This CDR3 has 14 residues. Here the CDR3 DNA reads TGTGCCAGCAGTGAGCGGACTAAAAACAATGAGCAGTTCTTC. Its protein is CASSERTKNNEQFF.

V usage is TRBV2 and J usage is TRBJ2-1, with TRBD1 identical over 9 bases. Germline-derived CDR1 and CDR2 are SNHLY and FYNNEI. The CDR3 is 14 amino acids. Trimming cost V 5 bases and J 5 bases; bases outside gene matches: 4. The CDR3 DNA sequence: TGTGCCAGCAGTAACAGGGGGCAAGACAATGAGCAGTTCTTC. Protein: CASSNRGQDNEQFF.

This sequence joins TRBV6-9 and TRBJ1-6; D gene unclear. Germline V gene lookup returns CDR1 MNHGY and CDR2 SVAAGI. The CDR3 loop spans 15 amino acids. The germline V and J ends were trimmed by 8 bases and 3 bases, with 14 bases remaining between them. The CDR3 reads CASGYNSHYNSPLHF. The CDR3 DNA reads as TGTGCCAGCGGCTACAACAGTCACTATAATTCACCCCTCCACTTT.

This sequence joins TRBV7-6 and TRBJ2-1; D might be TRBD2 (7 bases). The CDR3 length is 17 residues. Germline CDR1 reads SGHVS; CDR2 reads FNYEAQ. V gave up 0 bases and J gave up 1 base, with 13 bases separating them. The CDR3 coding sequence is TGTGCCAGCAGCTTAGCCCTAGGGGGGGGTTCCTACAATGAGCAGTTCTTC. Residues: CASSLALGGGSYNEQFF.

This chain uses TRBV11-1 with TRBJ1-1, with TRBD1 matching 12 bases. The length of the CDR3 is 15 residues. The V segment lost 6 bases and the J segment 5 bases; nucleotides outside the gene matches: 7. Germline CDR1 is SGHAT and CDR2 is FQDESV (reference sequence). The CDR3 spells CASSRDRGRVTEAFF. The CDR3 nucleotides are TGTGCCAGCAGTAGGGACAGGGGGCGCGTAACTGAAGCTTTCTTT.

V gene TRBV12-2 combines with J gene TRBJ2-7; the D call of TRBD2 is as the table states it, not checked on the DNA. TRBV12-2 is assigned pseudogene status. CDR3 length: 13 amino acids. CDR3 loop: CASRSSGRDEQYF. CDR3 nucleotides: TGTGCAAGTCGCTCCAGCGGGAGGGACGAGCAGTACTTC.